These 21 T cell receptor beta chains originate from one sample sequenced in a study of control samples from healthy donors and cancer patients. Only in-frame clones appear in the TCRdb table, and some are missing; sequencing was by immunoSEQ multiplex PCR. The sample records fewer than 200,000 clones, almost 90% being singletons. The sequencing sample was made of blood. Receptor source: a woman in her forties or fifties in good health.

The V gene is TRBV2, the J gene TRBJ2-5; 14 bases line up with TRBD2. CDR1 and CDR2 (germline): SNHLY, FYNNEI. This CDR3 is 15 amino acids long. The junction had 3 bases not matched to a gene; V was cut back by 4 bases and J by 5 bases. The CDR3 sequence is CASSGRLAGGETQYF. The CDR3 DNA is TGTGCCAGCAGTGGTCGACTAGCGGGAGGGGAGACCCAGTACTTC.

The rearrangement links TRBV7-3 to TRBJ2-3; D remains unclear. V lost 4 bases and J lost 4, with 21 bases in between. The CDR3 covers 17 residues. Germline CDR1 reads SGHTA; CDR2 reads FQGTGA. Written as DNA, the CDR3 is TGTGCCAGCAGCTCCCCGGGCCTTTTCTTAGGACCAGATACGCAGTATTTT. Protein sequence: CASSSPGLFLGPDTQYF. The full variable domain, its missing parts supplied by reference TRBV7-3 and TRBJ2-3, is GAGVSQTPSNKVTEKGKYVELRCDPISGHTALYWYRQSLGQGPEFLIYFQGTGAADDSGLPNDRFFAVRPEGSVSTLKIQRTERGDSAVYLCASSSPGLFLGPDTQYFGPGTRLTVL.

The sample holds one count of this clone. The chain uses TRBV7-6 and TRBJ2-3; TRBD1 matches 7 bases. Unmatched junction bases numbered 8, after V lost 5 bases and J lost 3 bases. The CDR3 loop spans 15 amino acids. CDR1 SGHVS and CDR2 FNYEAQ come from the germline V gene. Written as DNA, the CDR3 is TGTGCCAGCAGCCGAGGGACAGTTGGGACAGATACGCAGTATTTT. Encoded protein: CASSRGTVGTDTQYF. Filled out from reference TRBV7-6 and TRBJ2-3, the complete variable domain reads GAGVSQSPRYKVTKRGQDVALRCDPISGHVSLYWYRQALGQGPEFLTYFNYEAQQDKSGLPNDRFSAERPEGSISTLTIQRTEQRDSAMYRCASSRGTVGTDTQYFGPGTRLTVL.

V is TRBV4-3 and J is TRBJ2-1; 9 bases align to TRBD2. Germline CDR1 and CDR2: LGHNA and YSLEER. Losses at the gene ends were 0 bases for V and 9 bases for J; bases not matched to a gene: 15. This CDR3 contains 18 residues. CDR3 nucleotide sequence: TGCGCCAGCAGCCAAGAGGGCCTAGCGGGATCTTTTCGCCGTGAGCAGTTCTTC. Its translation: CASSQEGLAGSFRREQFF.

The chain recombines TRBV6-6 with TRBJ2-1, with TRBD2 identical over 14 bases. CDR1 is MNHNY, CDR2 SVGAGI, per germline (reference sequence). After removal of 5 bases from V and 7 bases from J, the junction contained 10 bases not matched to a gene. CDR3 length: 17 amino acids. DNA for the CDR3: TGTGCCAGCAGTCCCCCCGGGACTAGCGGGAGAGGTAATGAGCAGTTCTTC. As protein: CASSPPGTSGRGNEQFF.

This clone was seen a single time. The chain couples TRBV30 to TRBJ1-2, with D possibly TRBD1 on 5 matching bases. There are 13 residues in the CDR3. Germline V gene lookup returns CDR1 GTSNPN and CDR2 SVGIG (reference sequence). V was trimmed by 0 bases and J by 3 bases, leaving 8 bases between them. CDR3 sequence: CAWSVTGYYGYTF. In nucleotides, the CDR3 is TGTGCCTGGAGTGTAACAGGATACTATGGCTACACCTTC.

The V gene is TRBV7-8, the J gene TRBJ1-6; D gene uncertain. V lost 2 bases and J lost 7, with 9 bases in between. The CDR3 spans 14 residues. CDR1 and CDR2 from the germline V gene are SGHVS and FQNEAQ. DNA for the CDR3: TGTGCCAGCAGCTTAAGGCAGGCGAATTCACCCCTCCACTTT. As protein: CASSLRQANSPLHF.

CDR3 sequence: CASSQWKGVSEAFF. CDR3 nucleotides: TGTGCCAGCAGCCAGTGGAAGGGGGTCTCTGAAGCTTTCTTT. The rearrangement joins TRBV11-2 to TRBJ1-1; weak D call: TRBD1 (6 bases). V was cut by 5 bases and J by 6 bases, with 16 bases left in between. The CDR3 sequence is 14 residues long. CDR1 and CDR2 (germline): SGHAT, FQNNGV.

The chain employs TRBV6-2 or TRBV6-3 and TRBJ2-7; 7 positions agree with TRBD2. The CDR3 runs to 15 residues. V shed 6 bases, J shed 4 bases, and the junction held 12 bases outside the gene matches. Germline lookup yields CDR1 MNHEY and CDR2 SVGEGT. This chain's CDR3 is CASSSLASGYYEQYF. The CDR3 region has the DNA TGTGCCAGCAGCAGTTTGGCTAGCGGATATTACGAGCAGTACTTC.

The rearrangement uses TRBV6-5 and TRBJ2-1; TRBD2 matches at 10 bases. After removal of 6 bases from V and 7 bases from J, the junction contained 9 bases not matched to a gene. The V gene's germline CDR1 is MNHEY and CDR2 SVGAGI. The CDR3 loop spans 15 amino acids. CDR3 sequence (DNA): TGTGCCAGCAGGAGCAGCGGGAGGGCCGCGAATGAGCAGTTCTTC. Residues: CASRSSGRAANEQFF.

V is TRBV24-1 and J is TRBJ2-6, with 8 nucleotides matching TRBD1. Germline trimming cut 0 bases from V and 1 base from J; bases unmatched to any gene: 7. In germline, CDR1 is KGHDR, CDR2 SFDVKD. The CDR3 is 19 residues long. The CDR3 region has the DNA TGTGCCACCAGTGATTTGGACGGGACAGGATCTTCTGGGGCCAACGTCCTGACTTTC. This sequence encodes CATSDLDGTGSSGANVLTF.

The gene calls are TRBV10-3 and TRBJ2-1; D is unresolved. CDR1 is ENHRY and CDR2 is SYGVKD in the germline V gene. The CDR3 is 12 amino acids. The V end was cut by 3 bases, the J end by 4 bases, with 4 bases between. The CDR3 is CAISDRYNEQFF. The CDR3 DNA reads as TGTGCCATCAGTGATAGATACAATGAGCAGTTCTTC.

As regards this clone: The sample holds other DNA sequences that translate to the same CDR3. The chain employs TRBV7-2 and TRBJ1-5; D unclear. Germline V CDR1 and CDR2: SGHTA, FQGNSA. This CDR3 has 13 residues. V was clipped by 5 bases and J by 5 bases, with 10 bases between them. The CDR3 is CASSPGPYQPQHF. As DNA, the CDR3 is TGTGCCAGCAGCCCCGGGCCGTATCAGCCCCAGCATTTT.

The chain uses TRBV4-3 and TRBJ2-7; 10 bases agree with TRBD2. The trim removed 0 bases at V and 4 bases at J, leaving 6 bases unmatched. CDR3 size: 16 residues. The V gene's germline CDR1 is LGHNA and CDR2 YSLEER. The DNA for the CDR3 is TGCGCCAGCAGCCAAGATTCGGGACTAGCGACTTACGAGCAGTACTTC. This encodes CASSQDSGLATYEQYF.

The chain uses TRBV11-3 and TRBJ2-1; D is undetermined. The germline gives CDR1 SGHNT, CDR2 YENEEA. The CDR3 runs 13 residues. The V end was cut by 2 bases, the J end by 1 base, with 3 bases between. CDR3 nucleotide sequence: TGTGCCAGCAGCTTAAATTCCTACAATGAGCAGTTCTTC. It yields the protein CASSLNSYNEQFF.

J is TRBJ1-1 and V is TRBV5-4; 7 bases are shared with TRBD1. V shed 2 bases, J shed 1 base, and the junction held 2 bases outside the gene matches. CDR3 length: 14 amino acids. Germline V lookup: CDR1 SGHNT, CDR2 YYREEE (reference sequence). Written as DNA, the CDR3 is TGTGCCAGCAGCTTAACAGGGGCGAACACTGAAGCTTTCTTT. This codes for CASSLTGANTEAFF.

This clone was seen a few times. The V call is TRBV7-9, the J call TRBJ1-1; perhaps TRBD1 as D (6 bases). Germline V gene data show CDR1 as SEHNR and CDR2 as FQNEAQ (reference sequence). The CDR3 consists of 17 residues. With 2 bases removed from V and 0 bases from J, the gap between germline ends came to 16 bases. CDR3 loop: CASSLNRWGALNTEAFF. The CDR3 region has the DNA TGTGCCAGCAGCTTAAATCGGTGGGGGGCATTGAACACTGAAGCTTTCTTT.

The chain uses TRBV6-1 and TRBJ2-4; perhaps TRBD2 as D (5 bases). The CDR3 loop spans 17 amino acids. The ends were cut back, 4 bases at V and 6 bases at J, with 22 bases in the middle. CDR1 is MNHNS, CDR2 SASEGT, per germline. Here the CDR3 DNA reads TGTGCCAGCAGTGCGAGTGGACGGCCGAGAGGGCGAAACATTCAGTACTTC. Translating it yields CASSASGRPRGRNIQYF.

The chain couples TRBV4-3 to TRBJ2-7, with D perhaps TRBD1 (6 bases). V lost 1 base and J 4 bases, leaving 11 bases between the germline ends. Germline assignment: CDR1 LGHNA and CDR2 YSLEER. This CDR3 is built from 14 residues. The chain's CDR3 is CASSQGTATYEQYF. CDR3 nucleotide sequence: TGCGCCAGCAGCCAAGGGACAGCAACTTACGAGCAGTACTTC.

This CDR3 reads CATGQGAYEQYF. CDR3 in DNA: TGTGCCACCGGACAGGGGGCCTACGAGCAGTACTTC. The rearrangement links TRBV10-3 to TRBJ2-7; 10 bases are shared with TRBD1. The CDR3 has 12 amino acids. J was trimmed by 2 bases and V by 10 bases; bases with no gene match: 2. The germline gives CDR1 ENHRY, CDR2 SYGVKD.

This clone was observed a single time. The genes are TRBV7-3 and TRBJ2-1; possibly TRBD1 for D (6 bases). Looked up from germline, CDR1 is SGHTA and CDR2 is FQGTGA. The CDR3 has 15 residues. Trimming took 3 bases from V and 0 from J, leaving 9 bases between them. CDR3 nucleotides: TGTGCCAGCAGCTTTAGGGGGAGCTCCTACAATGAGCAGTTCTTC. The encoded protein is CASSFRGSSYNEQFF.